This TCR beta chain was sequenced for a study of T cell changes during pregnancy in multiple sclerosis (dated by TCRdb to 2018 to 2020). In the study overall: In women with multiple sclerosis, the researchers looked at how the T cell repertoire shifted as pregnancy progressed.

The V end loses 0 bases and the J end loses 0 bases, and a stretch of 12 bases separates them. The CDR3 spans 16 residues, from the cysteine through the phenylalanine. Only the CDR3 part of the read is kept: 48 bases, read in frame from the first base. Sequences LNHNV (CDR1) and YYDKDF (CDR2) are obtained from the germline V gene (reference sequence). The library came from the immunoSEQ multiplex PCR assay. TCRdb took over this immuneACCESS table, retaining in-frame rearrangements with V and J assigned. Such tables are incomplete; in checked studies, under half of the missing clones stem from an unresolved V gene, and the remainder is unexplained. For this sample the table gives tens of thousands of clones, of which roughly 88% were detected only once. Jointly, the top ten make up approximately 1.5% of the sample. On this clone: This clone's antigen is unknown. Base-call qualities are not available, and no considerably larger clone is one nucleotide away.

In this chain, TRBV15 is recombined with TRBJ2-7; perhaps TRBD1 is the D gene, with 6 bases matching. This clonotype was obtained from a female donor with multiple sclerosis, enrolled in a pregnancy study. The sequencing used peripheral blood, collected in the third trimester of pregnancy. The DNA reads as follows: TGTGCCACCAGCAGAGATGTAGTACAGGGCTCCTACGAGCAGTACTTC. Its amino acids are CATSRDVVQGSYEQYF.